This TCR beta chain was observed in a study of cytomegalovirus exposure and HLA in healthy donors. Study findings and constraints: Specific recognition of CMV antigens was confirmed in vitro for a few chains (all CMV-associated).

V dropped 3 bases and J dropped 0 bases, with 12 bases sitting between them. Germline loops: CDR1 SGHRS, CDR2 YFSETQ. This CDR3 contains 16 residues. This clone was seen a few times. The antigen remains undetermined. Primers: 60 Vbeta forward and 13 Jbeta reverse. The method was immunoSEQ multiplex PCR; TCRdb's version includes in-frame clones alone and lacks a portion of them. In the table there are some 150,000 clones, approximately 80% of which are singletons. The V and J genes are TRBV5-1 and TRBJ2-2; D possibly corresponds to TRBD1 (5 bases). Sequenced input: PBMCs. The receptor was derived from a male donor in good health and CMV-seronegative. Here the CDR3 reads CASSSLRQTNTGELFF. As DNA, the CDR3 is TGCGCCAGCAGCTCGTTACGACAGACGAACACCGGGGAGCTGTTTTTT.